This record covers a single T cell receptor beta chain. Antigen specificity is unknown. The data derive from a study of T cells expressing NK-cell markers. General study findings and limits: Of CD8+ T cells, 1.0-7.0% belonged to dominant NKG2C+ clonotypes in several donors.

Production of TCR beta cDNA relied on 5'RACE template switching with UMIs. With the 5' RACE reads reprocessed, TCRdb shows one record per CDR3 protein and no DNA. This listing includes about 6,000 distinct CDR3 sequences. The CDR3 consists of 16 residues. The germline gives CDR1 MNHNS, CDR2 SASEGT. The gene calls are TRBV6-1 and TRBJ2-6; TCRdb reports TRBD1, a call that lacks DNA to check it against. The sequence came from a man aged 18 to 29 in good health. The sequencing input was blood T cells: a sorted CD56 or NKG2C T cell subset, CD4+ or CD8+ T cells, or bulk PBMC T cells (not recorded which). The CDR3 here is CASSERGHSGANVLTF.